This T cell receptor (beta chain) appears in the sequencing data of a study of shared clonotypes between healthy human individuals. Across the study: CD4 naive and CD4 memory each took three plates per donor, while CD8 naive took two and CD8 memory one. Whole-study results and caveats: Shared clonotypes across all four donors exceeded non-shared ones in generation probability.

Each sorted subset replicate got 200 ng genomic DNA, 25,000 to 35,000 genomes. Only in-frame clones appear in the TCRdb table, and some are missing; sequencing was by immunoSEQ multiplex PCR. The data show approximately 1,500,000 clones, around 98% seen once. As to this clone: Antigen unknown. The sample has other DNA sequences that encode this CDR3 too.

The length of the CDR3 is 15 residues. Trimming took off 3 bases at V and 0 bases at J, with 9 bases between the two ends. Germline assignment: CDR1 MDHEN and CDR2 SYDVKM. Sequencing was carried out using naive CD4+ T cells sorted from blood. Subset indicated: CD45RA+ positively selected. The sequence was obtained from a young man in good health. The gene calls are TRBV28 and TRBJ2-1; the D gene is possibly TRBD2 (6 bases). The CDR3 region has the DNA TGTGCCAGCAGTTTTGCGGGGAGCTCCTACAATGAGCAGTTCTTC. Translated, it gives CASSFAGSSYNEQFF.